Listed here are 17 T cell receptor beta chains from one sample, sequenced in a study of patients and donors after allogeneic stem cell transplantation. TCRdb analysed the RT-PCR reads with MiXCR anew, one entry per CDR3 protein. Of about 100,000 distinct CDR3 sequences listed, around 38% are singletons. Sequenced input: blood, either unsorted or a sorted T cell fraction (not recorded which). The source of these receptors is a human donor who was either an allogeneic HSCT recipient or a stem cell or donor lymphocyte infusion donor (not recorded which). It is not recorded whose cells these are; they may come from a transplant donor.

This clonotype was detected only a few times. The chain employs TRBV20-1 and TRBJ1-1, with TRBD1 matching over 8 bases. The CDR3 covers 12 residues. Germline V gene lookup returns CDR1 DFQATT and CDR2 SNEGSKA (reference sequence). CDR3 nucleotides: TGCAGCGTATCACAGGGGGAAACTGAAGCTTTCTTT. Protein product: CSVSQGETEAFF.

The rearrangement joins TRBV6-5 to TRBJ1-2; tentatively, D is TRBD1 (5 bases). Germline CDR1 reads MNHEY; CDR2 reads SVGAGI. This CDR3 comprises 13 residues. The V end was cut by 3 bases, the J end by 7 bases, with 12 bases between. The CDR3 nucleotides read TGTGCCAGCAGTTATCGCCCGACAGTTGGCTACACCTTC. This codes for CASSYRPTVGYTF.

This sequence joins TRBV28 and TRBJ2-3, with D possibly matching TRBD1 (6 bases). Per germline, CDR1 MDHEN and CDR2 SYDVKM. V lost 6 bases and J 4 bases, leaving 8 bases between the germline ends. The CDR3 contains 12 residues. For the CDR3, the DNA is TGTGCCAGCAGCGACAGGTCAGATACGCAGTATTTT. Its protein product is CASSDRSDTQYF.

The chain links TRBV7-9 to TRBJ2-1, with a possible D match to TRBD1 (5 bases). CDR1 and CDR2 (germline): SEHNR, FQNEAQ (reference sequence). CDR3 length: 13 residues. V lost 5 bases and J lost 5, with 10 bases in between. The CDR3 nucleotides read TGTGCCAGCAGCCGGGCCAGGGACAATGAGCAGTTCTTC. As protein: CASSRARDNEQFF.

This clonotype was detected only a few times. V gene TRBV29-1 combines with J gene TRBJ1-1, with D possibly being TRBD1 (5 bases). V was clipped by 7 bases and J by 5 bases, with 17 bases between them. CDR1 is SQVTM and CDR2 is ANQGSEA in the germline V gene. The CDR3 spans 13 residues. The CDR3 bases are TGCAGCGCCAGTGGCTTTGAGGGGACTGAAGCTTTCTTT. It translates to CSASGFEGTEAFF.

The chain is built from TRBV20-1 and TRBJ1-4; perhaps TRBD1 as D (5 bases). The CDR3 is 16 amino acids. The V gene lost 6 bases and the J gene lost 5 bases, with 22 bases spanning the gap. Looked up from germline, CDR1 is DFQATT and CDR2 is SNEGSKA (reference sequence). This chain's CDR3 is CSATPGQFSGNEKLFF. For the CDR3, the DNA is TGCAGTGCAACACCGGGGCAGTTTTCGGGAAATGAAAAACTGTTTTTT.

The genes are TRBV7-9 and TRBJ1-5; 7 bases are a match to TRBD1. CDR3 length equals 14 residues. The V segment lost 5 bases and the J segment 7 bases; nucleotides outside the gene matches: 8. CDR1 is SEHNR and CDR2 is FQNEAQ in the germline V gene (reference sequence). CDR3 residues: CASSQTGASQPQHF. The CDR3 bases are TGTGCCAGCAGCCAAACAGGGGCAAGCCAGCCCCAGCATTTT.

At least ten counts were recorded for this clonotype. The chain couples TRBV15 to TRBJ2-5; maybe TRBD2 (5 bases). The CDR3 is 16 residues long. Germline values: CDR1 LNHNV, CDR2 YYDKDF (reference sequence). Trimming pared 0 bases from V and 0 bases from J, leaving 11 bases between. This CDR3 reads CATSRDFGNYQETQYF. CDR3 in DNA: TGTGCCACCAGCAGAGATTTCGGGAATTACCAAGAGACCCAGTACTTC.

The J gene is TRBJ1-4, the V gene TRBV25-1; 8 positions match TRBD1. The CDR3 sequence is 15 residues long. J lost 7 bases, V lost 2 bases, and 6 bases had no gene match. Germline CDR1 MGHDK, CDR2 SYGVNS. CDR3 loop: CASSEPDREVEKLFF. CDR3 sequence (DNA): TGTGCCAGCAGTGAACCGGACAGGGAGGTTGAAAAACTGTTTTTT.

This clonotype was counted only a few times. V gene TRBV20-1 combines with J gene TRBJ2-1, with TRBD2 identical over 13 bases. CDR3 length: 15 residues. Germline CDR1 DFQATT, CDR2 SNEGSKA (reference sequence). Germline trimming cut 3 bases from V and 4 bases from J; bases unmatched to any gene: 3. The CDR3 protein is CSASLGLAGYNEQFF. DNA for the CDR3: TGCAGTGCTAGCCTGGGACTAGCGGGATACAATGAGCAGTTCTTC.

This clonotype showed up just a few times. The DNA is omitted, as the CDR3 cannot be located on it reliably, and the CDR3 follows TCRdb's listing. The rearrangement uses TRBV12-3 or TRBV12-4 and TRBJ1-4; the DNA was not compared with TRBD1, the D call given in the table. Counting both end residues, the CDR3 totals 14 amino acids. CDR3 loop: CASRDREAMKNCFF.

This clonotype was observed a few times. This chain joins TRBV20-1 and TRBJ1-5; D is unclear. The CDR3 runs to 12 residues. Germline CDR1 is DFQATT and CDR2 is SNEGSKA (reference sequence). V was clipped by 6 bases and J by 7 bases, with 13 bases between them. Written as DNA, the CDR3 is TGCAGTGCGTGTCGCGGGAGCCAGCCCCAGCATTTT. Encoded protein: CSACRGSQPQHF.

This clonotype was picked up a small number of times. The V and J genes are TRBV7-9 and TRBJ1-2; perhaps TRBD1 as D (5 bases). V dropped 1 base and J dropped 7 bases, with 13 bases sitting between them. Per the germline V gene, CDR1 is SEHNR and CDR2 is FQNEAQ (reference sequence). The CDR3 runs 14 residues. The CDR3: CASSLGDSMTGYTF. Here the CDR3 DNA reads TGTGCCAGCAGCTTAGGGGACTCAATGACTGGCTACACCTTC. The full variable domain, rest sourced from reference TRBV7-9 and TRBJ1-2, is DTGVSQNPRHKITKRGQNVTFRCDPISEHNRLYWYRQTLGQGPEFLTYFQNEAQLEKSRLLSDRFSAERPKGSFSTLEIQRTEQGDSAMYLCASSLGDSMTGYTFGSGTRLTVV.

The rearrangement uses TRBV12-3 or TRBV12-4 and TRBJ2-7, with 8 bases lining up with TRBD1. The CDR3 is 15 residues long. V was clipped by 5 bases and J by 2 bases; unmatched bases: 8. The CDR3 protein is CASSAGQAPTYEQYF. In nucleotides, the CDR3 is TGTGCCAGCAGTGCGGGACAGGCGCCAACCTACGAGCAGTACTTC.

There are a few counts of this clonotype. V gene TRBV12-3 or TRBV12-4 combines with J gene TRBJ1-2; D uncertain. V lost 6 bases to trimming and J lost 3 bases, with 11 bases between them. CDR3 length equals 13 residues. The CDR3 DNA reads TGTGCCAGCAGCTCACAGATGTACTATGGCTACACCTTC. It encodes CASSSQMYYGYTF.

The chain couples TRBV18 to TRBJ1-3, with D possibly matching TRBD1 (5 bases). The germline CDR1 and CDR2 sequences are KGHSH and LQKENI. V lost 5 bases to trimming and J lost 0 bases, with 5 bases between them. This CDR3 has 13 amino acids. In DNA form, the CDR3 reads TGTGCCAGCTCAGGGACCTCTGGAAACACCATATATTTT. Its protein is CASSGTSGNTIYF.

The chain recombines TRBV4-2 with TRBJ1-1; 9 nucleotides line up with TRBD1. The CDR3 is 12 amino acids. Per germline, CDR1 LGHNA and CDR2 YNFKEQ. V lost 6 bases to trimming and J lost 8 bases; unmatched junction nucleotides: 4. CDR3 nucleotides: TGTGCCAGCAGTCAGGACAGGGGCGAAGCTTTCTTT. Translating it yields CASSQDRGEAFF.